This T cell receptor beta chain originates from a study of regulatory T cells in long-lasting Graves disease. Broader study findings: Newly diagnosed disease favored TRBV20-1 and TRBJ2-1 over persistent disease. Relative to new patients (under 1,000), persistent patients exhibited greater sharing of public clonotypes (2,741).

The sample's time point: newly diagnosed GD, antithyroid drugs for less than 3 months. PBMCs were the source of the RNA used for TCR sequencing. This clonotype has ten or more counts. Its antigen is still unknown. CDR3 length: 13 amino acids. V was shortened by 5 bases and J by 3 bases, with 8 bases between the two germline ends. Arm-PCR of CDR3 regions with iRepertoire HTBI primers generated TCR beta libraries. TCRdb re-analysed the multiplex PCR reads in MiXCR, keeping a single row per CDR3 protein. The sample has roughly 400,000 distinct CDR3 sequences, 16% seen once. The sample was also linked to a second study, of T cells in Graves' hyperthyroidism and ophthalmopathy. From that paper: Disease duration under 2 months; hyperthyroidism patients were aged 18 to 65. The model forecast ophthalmopathy, anticipating it by a median approximately 6.2 months before onset.

The sample in question was peripheral blood mononuclear cells (PBMCs), obtained at new diagnosis, from a patient treated with antithyroid drugs. This chain joins TRBV12-3 or TRBV12-4 and TRBJ1-5; unclear D gene. The clonotype was recovered from a woman aged 18-35 years with Graves disease. CDR3 in amino acids: CASSLPNNQPQHF. CDR3 DNA sequence: TGTGCCAGCAGTCTCCCCAACAATCAGCCCCAGCATTTT.